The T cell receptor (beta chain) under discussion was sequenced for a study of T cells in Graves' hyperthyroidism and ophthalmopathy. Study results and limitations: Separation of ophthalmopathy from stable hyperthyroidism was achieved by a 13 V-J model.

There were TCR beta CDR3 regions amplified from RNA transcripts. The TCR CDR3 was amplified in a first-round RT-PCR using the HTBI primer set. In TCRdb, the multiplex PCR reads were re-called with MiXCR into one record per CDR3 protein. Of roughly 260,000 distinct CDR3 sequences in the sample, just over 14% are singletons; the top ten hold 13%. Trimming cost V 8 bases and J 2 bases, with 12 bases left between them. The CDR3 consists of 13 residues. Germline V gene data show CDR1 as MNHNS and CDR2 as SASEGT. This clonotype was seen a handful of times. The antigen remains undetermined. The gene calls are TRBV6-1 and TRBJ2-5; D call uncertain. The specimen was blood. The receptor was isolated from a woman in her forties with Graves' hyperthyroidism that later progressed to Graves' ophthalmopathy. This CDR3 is CASAQAEQETQYF. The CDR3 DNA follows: TGTGCCAGCGCCCAGGCAGAACAAGAGACCCAGTACTTC.